The sequence of this T cell receptor (beta chain) was determined in a study of molecular identifiers for immune sequencing clone quantification. Study as a whole: Within a replicate experiment, RNA obtained from either approximately 22,000 or 94,000 naive CD8 cells was divided into five aliquots, and four of those aliquots were then sequenced. Study-level results: Jurkat TCR RNA that was spiked in from one cell was reportedly detectable among 750,000 to 1,000,000 naive cells.

The germline gives CDR1 SGHNT, CDR2 YENEEA. The CDR3 is made up of 15 amino acids. V lost 2 bases, J lost 5 bases, and 14 bases lay in between. Using a CD8+CD4-CCR7+CD45RA+ phenotype, naive CD8 T cells were sorted. Making the bulk TCR libraries relied on previously described methods and listed TCR primers. TCRdb re-called the PCR reads with MiXCR, one entry per CDR3 protein. This table holds about 630,000 distinct CDR3 sequences, roughly 23% found once. For this clonotype: What it binds is not known.

The source is a human donor in good health. Some libraries in this study had Jurkat cell RNA spiked in. The rearrangement joins TRBV11-3 to TRBJ2-3; D remains ambiguous. The sample was naive CD8+ T cells from blood, with Jurkat cell RNA spiked in. Subset denoted: FACS-sorted CD8+CD4-CCR7+CD45RA+ naive T cells. The DNA of the CDR3 is TGTGCCAGCAGCTTACCGGGCAGGATAGAAGATACGCAGTATTTT. Amino acids: CASSLPGRIEDTQYF.